The T cell receptor beta chain under discussion was sequenced for a study of cytomegalovirus exposure and HLA in healthy donors. Primers included in the PCR were 60 Vbeta and 13 Jbeta primers. Sequencing was performed with immunoSEQ multiplex PCR; in TCRdb, only in-frame clones are kept and a portion is missing. The data show about 65,000 clones, 78% seen once. Germline-derived CDR1 and CDR2 are MNHNY and SVGAGI (reference sequence). This CDR3 spans 15 amino acids. V lost 0 bases and J lost 5; bases outside the gene matches: 2. What was sequenced was PBMCs. The TCR originated in a girl under 18 in good health and CMV-seropositive. The genes are TRBV6-6 and TRBJ2-2; 8 nucleotides match TRBD2. The CDR3 loop is CASSYSGGVTGELFF. The CDR3 DNA reads as TGTGCCAGCAGTTACTCCGGGGGGGTAACCGGGGAGCTGTTTTTT.